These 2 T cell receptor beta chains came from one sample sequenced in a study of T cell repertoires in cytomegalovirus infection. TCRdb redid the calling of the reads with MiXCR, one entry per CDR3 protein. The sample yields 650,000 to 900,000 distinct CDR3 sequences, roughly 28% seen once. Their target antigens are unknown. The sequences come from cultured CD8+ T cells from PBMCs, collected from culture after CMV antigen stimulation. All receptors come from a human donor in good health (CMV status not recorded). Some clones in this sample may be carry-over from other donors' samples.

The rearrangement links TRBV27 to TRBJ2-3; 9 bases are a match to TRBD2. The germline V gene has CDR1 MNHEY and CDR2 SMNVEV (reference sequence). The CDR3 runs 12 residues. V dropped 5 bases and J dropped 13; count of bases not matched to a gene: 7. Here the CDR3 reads CASSPQGTSKYF. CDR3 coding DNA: TGTGCCAGCAGTCCTCAGGGGACTAGCAAGTATTTT.

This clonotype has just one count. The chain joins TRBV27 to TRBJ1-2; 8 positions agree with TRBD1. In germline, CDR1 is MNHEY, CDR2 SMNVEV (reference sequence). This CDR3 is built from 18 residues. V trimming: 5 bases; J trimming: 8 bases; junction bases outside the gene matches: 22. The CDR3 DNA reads TGTGCCAGCAGTACCACACCGACGGACAGGGAAGTGCTGAGCGGCTACACCTTC. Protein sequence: CASSTTPTDREVLSGYTF.